This TCR beta chain was captured by sequencing in a study of CD8 T cells in ankylosing spondylitis. Study-wide results and limits: Seemingly characteristic of ankylosing spondylitis blood was a TCR beta motif consisting of several highly homologous variants.

Trimming left V 5 bases short and J 2 bases short, with 17 bases between. There are 16 residues in the CDR3. Germline V CDR1 and CDR2: SEHNR, FQNEAQ (reference sequence). TCRdb itself ran the 5' RACE reads through MiXCR, one entry per CDR3 protein. The sample shows about 360,000 distinct CDR3 sequences, roughly 15% of them seen only once. The table lists this clonotype with a few counts. Its antigen remains unidentified. The sequenced sample was blood, either unsorted or a sorted T cell fraction (not recorded which). The chain links TRBV7-9 to TRBJ2-3; perhaps TRBD1 as D (6 bases). This clonotype was sampled from a male donor with ankylosing spondylitis or in good health (not recorded which). This CDR3 reads CASSPYGTGITDTQYF. Here the CDR3 DNA reads TGTGCCAGCAGCCCCTATGGAACAGGGATCACAGATACGCAGTATTTT.